This T cell receptor beta chain was captured by sequencing in a study of OX40 agonist ivuxolimab in advanced cancers. Overall study context: Three patients responded partially, comprising one with hepatocellular carcinoma and two with cutaneous melanoma.

Germline V lookup: CDR1 SGHTA, CDR2 FQGNSA. V gave up 2 bases and J gave up 0 bases; unmatched junction bases: 13. The CDR3 extends over 19 amino acids. The data were produced by immunoSEQ multiplex PCR, yet TCRdb's version contains in-frame clones alone and is incomplete. The data show around 83,000 clones, with 70% to 85% seen just once and about 7% held by the top ten. V gene TRBV7-2 combines with J gene TRBJ1-3; 7 nucleotides agree with TRBD1. Sequences were derived from CD4+ or CD8+ T cells sorted from blood, sampled in a trial of the OX40 agonist ivuxolimab. This sequence was found in an adult with an advanced solid tumor such as melanoma, head and neck, liver or kidney cancer. The CDR3 here is CASSLQLPWTGISGNTIYF. The CDR3 DNA reads TGTGCCAGCAGCTTACAGCTCCCCTGGACAGGCATCTCTGGAAACACCATATATTTT.